This is a list of T cell receptor beta chains from one sample in a study of blood T cell repertoires in COVID-19. Using immunoSEQ multiplex PCR, the repertoire was profiled, and TCRdb retains in-frame clones only, with some absent. The sample shows 290,000 or so clones, approximately 85% of them seen only once. Source material: peripheral blood. These receptor sequences come from a man between 50 and 59 years old with active or convalescent COVID-19. CDR3s include the opening cysteine and the closing phenylalanine or tryptophan. The D gene is left open where the match is weak. Some rows have no size entry. The others give once, few or many, or a class for an expanded clone.

>TRBJ2-7|-|TRBD2|TRBV12-5
CASGLVLSGGTVEQYF
TGTGCTAGTGGTTTGGTACTCTCGGGGGGGACGGTCGAGCAGTACTTC
>TRBJ1-2|-|-|TRBV3-1/TRBV3-2
CASSPDRPNYGYTF
TGTGCCAGCAGCCCTGACAGGCCGAACTATGGCTACACCTTC
>TRBJ1-5|-|TRBD1|TRBV4-1
CAGSQETGGQGDQPQHF
TGCGCCGGCAGCCAAGAAACGGGCGGACAGGGAGATCAGCCCCAGCATTTT
>TRBJ1-5|-|-|TRBV27
CASSLSGGNQPQHF
TGTGCCAGCAGTTTATCCGGAGGCAATCAGCCCCAGCATTTT
>TRBJ2-7|-|TRBD2|TRBV29-1
CSVGGGWSSYEQYF
TGCAGCGTTGGGGGGGGATGGAGCTCCTACGAGCAGTACTTC
>TRBJ2-1|-|TRBD2|TRBV29-1
CSVAGLAVPSYNEQFF
TGCAGCGTTGCAGGACTAGCTGTCCCCTCCTACAATGAGCAGTTCTTC
>TRBJ2-1|-|TRBD1|TRBV5-5
CASSGSGQGGTNEQFF
TGTGCCAGCAGCGGGTCCGGACAGGGAGGAACAAATGAGCAGTTCTTC
>TRBJ2-7|-|-|TRBV15
CATSRDTGQIYEQYF
TGTGCCACCAGCAGAGACACAGGACAGATCTACGAGCAGTACTTC
>TRBJ2-7|-|-|TRBV6-5
CASSRTKGAYEQYF
TGTGCCAGCAGCCGCACTAAGGGAGCCTACGAGCAGTACTTC
>TRBJ2-1|-|-|TRBV5-6
CASSLVGDSTTEQFF
TGTGCCAGCAGCTTGGTCGGCGACTCTACAACTGAGCAGTTCTTC
>TRBJ2-7|once|-|TRBV7-9
CASSPQGPGEQYF
TGTGCCAGCAGCCCCCAGGGCCCTGGAGAGCAGTACTTC
>TRBJ2-2|-|TRBD2|TRBV7-8
CASSLPSGRAEVTGELFF
TGTGCCAGCAGCTTACCCAGCGGGAGGGCCGAGGTCACCGGGGAGCTGTTTTTT
>TRBJ2-1|-|TRBD2|TRBV28
CASSLAGGIDNEQFF
TGTGCCAGCAGTCTAGCGGGAGGGATAGACAATGAGCAGTTCTTC
>TRBJ1-1|-|TRBD1|TRBV19
CASSPTGGQGASEAFF
TGTGCCAGTAGTCCCACCGGGGGACAGGGGGCGAGTGAAGCTTTCTTT
>TRBJ2-5|once|TRBD2|TRBV7-2
CASTLAGGPQETQYF
TGTGCCAGCACCCTTGCGGGAGGACCCCAAGAGACCCAGTACTTC
>TRBJ1-6|-|-|TRBV5-5
CASSLEGNSPLHF
TGTGCCAGCAGCTTGGAGGGGAATTCACCCCTCCACTTT
>TRBJ2-1|-|TRBD1|TRBV6-6
CASTRTGTGANEQFF
TGTGCCAGCACCAGAACCGGGACAGGGGCGAATGAGCAGTTCTTC
>TRBJ1-1|-|-|TRBV10-1
CASSESGRVDTEAFF
TGCGCCAGCAGTGAGTCTGGCAGGGTGGACACTGAAGCTTTCTTT
>TRBJ2-4|-|TRBD2|TRBV2
CASSGGLAENIQYF
TGTGCCAGCAGCGGGGGACTAGCGGAAAACATTCAGTACTTC
>TRBJ2-4|-|-|TRBV12-3/TRBV12-4
CASSLRGKNIQYF
TGTGCCAGCAGTTTAAGGGGAAAAAACATTCAGTACTTC
>TRBJ2-3|-|-|TRBV18
CASALGTSTDTQYF
TGTGCCAGCGCACTAGGGACTAGCACAGATACGCAGTATTTT
>TRBJ1-5|few|-|TRBV2
CASSEKNKQGQPQHF
TGTGCCAGCAGTGAAAAGAACAAACAGGGTCAGCCCCAGCATTTT
>TRBJ2-7|-|TRBD1|TRBV11-2
CASSLGRDSPYEQYF
TGTGCCAGCAGCTTAGGAAGGGACAGCCCCTACGAGCAGTACTTC
>TRBJ1-2|-|-|TRBV5-6
CASSFGVTHSGYGYTF
TGTGCCAGCAGCTTCGGCGTGACTCACTCGGGCTATGGCTACACCTTC
>TRBJ2-2|once|TRBD2|TRBV4-1
CASSQGGLAGVGTGELFF
TGCGCCAGCAGCCAAGGGGGTCTAGCGGGAGTAGGTACCGGGGAGCTGTTTTTT
>TRBJ1-1|medium-sized|TRBD1|TRBV2
CASRLRGRPEAFF
TGTGCCAGCAGACTCAGGGGGCGGCCTGAAGCTTTCTTT
>TRBJ1-3|-|TRBD1|TRBV5-1
CASSRGQAAGNTIYF
TGCGCCAGCAGCCGGGGACAGGCCGCAGGAAACACCATATATTTT
>TRBJ1-2|few|-|TRBV18
CASSPTLEGYTF
TGTGCCAGCTCACCAACGTTAGAAGGCTACACCTTC
>TRBJ1-6|-|TRBD1|TRBV7-2
CASSFGQGNSPLHF
TGTGCCAGCAGCTTCGGACAGGGGAATTCACCCCTCCACTTT
>TRBJ1-1|-|TRBD1|TRBV6-5
CASSYLGQGADAFF
TGTGCCAGCAGTTACTTGGGACAGGGGGCTGACGCTTTCTTT
>TRBJ2-2|-|-|TRBV9
CASSVAAGKNTGELFF
TGTGCCAGCAGCGTAGCGGCGGGGAAGAACACCGGGGAGCTGTTTTTT
>TRBJ2-2|once|TRBD2|TRBV10-3
CAISPSGRANTGELFF
TGTGCCATCAGTCCTAGCGGGAGGGCGAACACCGGGGAGCTGTTTTTT
>TRBJ2-2|-|-|TRBV28
CASSHRGRITGELFF
TGTGCCAGCAGTCATAGGGGGAGAATCACCGGGGAGCTGTTTTTT
>TRBJ2-7|once|-|TRBV27
CASPLRRGEQYF
TGTGCCAGCCCCCTCCGCCGGGGCGAGCAGTACTTC
>TRBJ2-7|-|TRBD2|TRBV6-5
CASRVSRDYLYEQYF
TGTGCCAGCAGAGTGAGCCGGGACTACCTCTACGAGCAGTACTTC
>TRBJ1-2|-|TRBD1|TRBV18
CASSPGQARGYTF
TGTGCCAGCTCACCAGGACAGGCGCGAGGCTACACCTTC
>TRBJ2-1|once|-|TRBV7-8
CASSSSRDSIRRYNEQFF
TGTGCCAGCAGCTCGTCCCGGGACTCGATCCGGAGATACAATGAGCAGTTCTTC
>TRBJ1-6|-|-|TRBV6-5
CASTRGGDFNGLHF
TGTGCCAGCACTCGAGGGGGGGACTTCAATGGCCTCCACTTT
>TRBJ2-1|-|TRBD2|TRBV24-1
CATSDHGTSGNYNEQFF
TGTGCCACCAGTGACCATGGGACTAGCGGAAATTACAATGAGCAGTTCTTC
>TRBJ2-1|-|TRBD2|TRBV15
CATSRRDYWGNEQFF
TGTGCCACCAGCCGTCGGGACTATTGGGGGAATGAGCAGTTCTTC
>TRBJ1-1|-|-|TRBV10-1
CASSGNTNTEAFF
TGCGCCAGCAGTGGAAACACGAACACTGAAGCTTTCTTT
>TRBJ2-1|-|TRBD1|TRBV9
CASSPTPERTGQGDEQFF
TGTGCCAGCAGCCCTACGCCAGAGAGGACAGGGCAAGGAGATGAGCAGTTCTTC
>TRBJ2-1|-|TRBD2|TRBV5-1
CASSLVLAGGDEQFF
TGCGCCAGCAGCTTGGTTTTGGCGGGAGGGGATGAGCAGTTCTTC
>TRBJ2-3|-|-|TRBV9
CASSRNGATDTQYF
TGTGCCAGCAGTCGGAACGGAGCCACAGATACGCAGTATTTT
>TRBJ2-3|few|-|TRBV19
CASSLEPPDTQYF
TGTGCCAGTAGTTTGGAGCCACCAGATACGCAGTATTTT
>TRBJ2-3|-|-|TRBV18
CASSPGQIATDTQYF
TGTGCCAGCTCACCAGGACAAATCGCCACAGATACGCAGTATTTT
>TRBJ2-2|-|-|TRBV19
CASGQGRGTGELFF
TGTGCCAGCGGCCAGGGCCGTGGCACCGGGGAGCTGTTTTTT
>TRBJ2-1|-|-|TRBV12-3/TRBV12-4
CASSLRGLNEQFF
TGTGCCAGCAGTTTAAGGGGTCTTAATGAGCAGTTCTTC
>TRBJ1-1|-|-|TRBV6-5
CASSYSGGTEAFF
TGTGCCAGCAGTTACTCGGGGGGGACTGAAGCTTTCTTT